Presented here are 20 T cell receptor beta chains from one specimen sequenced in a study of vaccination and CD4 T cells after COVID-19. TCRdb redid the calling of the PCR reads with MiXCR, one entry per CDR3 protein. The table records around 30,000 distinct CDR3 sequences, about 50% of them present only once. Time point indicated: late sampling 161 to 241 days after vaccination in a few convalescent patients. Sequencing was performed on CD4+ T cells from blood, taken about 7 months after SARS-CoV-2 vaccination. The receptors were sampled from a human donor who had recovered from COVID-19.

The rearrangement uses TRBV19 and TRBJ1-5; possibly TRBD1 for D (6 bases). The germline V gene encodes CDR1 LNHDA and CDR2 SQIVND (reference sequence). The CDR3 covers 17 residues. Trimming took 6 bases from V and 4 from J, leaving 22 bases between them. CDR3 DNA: TGTGCCAGTAGCCCGGGGGAGAACAGGGTTGGGAATCAGCCCCAGCATTTT. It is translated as CASSPGENRVGNQPQHF.

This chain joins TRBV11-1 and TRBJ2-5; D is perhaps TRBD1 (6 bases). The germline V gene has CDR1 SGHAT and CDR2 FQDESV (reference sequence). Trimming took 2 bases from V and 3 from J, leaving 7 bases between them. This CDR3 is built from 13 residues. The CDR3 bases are TGTGCCAGCAGCTTAAACAGGGAAGAGACCCAGTACTTC. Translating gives CASSLNREETQYF. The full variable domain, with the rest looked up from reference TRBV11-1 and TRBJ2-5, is EAEVAQSPRYKITEKSQAVAFWCDPISGHATLYWYRQILGQGPELLVQFQDESVVDDSQLPKDRFSAERLKGVDSTLKIQPAELGDSAMYLCASSLNREETQYFGPGTRLLVL.

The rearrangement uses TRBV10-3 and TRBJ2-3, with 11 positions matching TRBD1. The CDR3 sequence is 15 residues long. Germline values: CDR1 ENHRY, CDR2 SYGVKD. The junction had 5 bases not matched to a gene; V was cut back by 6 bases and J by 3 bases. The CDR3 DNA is TGTGCCATCAGAGGACAGGGGGCTTTTACAGATACGCAGTATTTT. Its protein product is CAIRGQGAFTDTQYF.

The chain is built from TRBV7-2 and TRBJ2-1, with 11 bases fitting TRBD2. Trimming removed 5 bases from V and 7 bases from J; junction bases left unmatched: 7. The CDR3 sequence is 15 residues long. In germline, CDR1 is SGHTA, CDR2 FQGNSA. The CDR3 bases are TGTGCCAGCAGCCCACTAGCGGGAGCGCAGAATGAGCAGTTCTTC. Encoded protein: CASSPLAGAQNEQFF.

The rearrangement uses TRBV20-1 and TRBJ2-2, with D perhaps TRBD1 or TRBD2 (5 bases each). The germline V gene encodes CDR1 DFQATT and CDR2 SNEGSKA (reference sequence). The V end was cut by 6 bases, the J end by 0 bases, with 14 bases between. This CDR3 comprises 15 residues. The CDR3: CSATPWDANTGELFF. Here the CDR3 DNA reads TGCAGTGCGACCCCCTGGGACGCGAACACCGGGGAGCTGTTTTTT.

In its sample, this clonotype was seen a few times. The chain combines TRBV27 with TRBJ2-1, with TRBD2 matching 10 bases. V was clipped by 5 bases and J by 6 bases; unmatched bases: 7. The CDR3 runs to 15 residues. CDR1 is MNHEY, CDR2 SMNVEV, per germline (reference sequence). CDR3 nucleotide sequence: TGTGCCAGCAGTCCCCGGACTAGCGGAAGCAATGAGCAGTTCTTC. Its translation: CASSPRTSGSNEQFF.

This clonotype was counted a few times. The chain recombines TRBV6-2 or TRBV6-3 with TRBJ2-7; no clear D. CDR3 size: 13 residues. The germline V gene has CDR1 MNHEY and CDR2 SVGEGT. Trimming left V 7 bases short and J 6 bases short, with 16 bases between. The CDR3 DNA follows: TGTGCCAGCACTCGACCCTTCGTCTCCGAGCAGTACTTC. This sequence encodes CASTRPFVSEQYF.

The CDR3 protein is CASSPAGIPYMNTEAFF. As DNA, the CDR3 is TGTGCCAGCAGCCCCGCCGGGATCCCATACATGAACACTGAAGCTTTCTTT. The V and J genes are TRBV7-9 and TRBJ1-1, with unresolved D. Deletions cut 5 bases from V and 0 bases from J, with 19 bases between. Germline CDR1 is SEHNR and CDR2 is FQNEAQ (reference sequence). The CDR3 contains 17 residues.

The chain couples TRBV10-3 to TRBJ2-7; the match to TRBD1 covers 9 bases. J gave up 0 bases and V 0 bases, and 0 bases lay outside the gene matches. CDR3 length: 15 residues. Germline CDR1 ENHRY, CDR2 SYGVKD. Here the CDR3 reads CAISESTGGSYEQYF. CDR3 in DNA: TGTGCCATCAGTGAGTCGACAGGGGGCTCCTACGAGCAGTACTTC.

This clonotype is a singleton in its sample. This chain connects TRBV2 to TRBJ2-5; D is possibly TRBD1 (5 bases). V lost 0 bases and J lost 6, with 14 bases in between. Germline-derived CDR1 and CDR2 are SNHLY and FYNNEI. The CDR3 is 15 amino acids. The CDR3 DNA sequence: TGTGCCAGCAGTGAAGCGGAGACAGAACGTAAGACCCAGTACTTC. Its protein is CASSEAETERKTQYF.

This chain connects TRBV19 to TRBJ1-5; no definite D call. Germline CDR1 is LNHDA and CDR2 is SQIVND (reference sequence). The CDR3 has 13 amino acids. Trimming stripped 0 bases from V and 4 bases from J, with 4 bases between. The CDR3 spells CASSIEENQPQHF. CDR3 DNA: TGTGCCAGTAGTATAGAGGAAAATCAGCCCCAGCATTTT.

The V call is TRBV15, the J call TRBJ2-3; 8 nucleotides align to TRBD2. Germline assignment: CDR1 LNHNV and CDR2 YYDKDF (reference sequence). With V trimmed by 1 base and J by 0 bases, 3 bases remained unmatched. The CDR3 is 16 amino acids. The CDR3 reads CATSRGLASSTDTQYF. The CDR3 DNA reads TGTGCCACCAGCAGAGGACTAGCGTCGAGCACAGATACGCAGTATTTT.

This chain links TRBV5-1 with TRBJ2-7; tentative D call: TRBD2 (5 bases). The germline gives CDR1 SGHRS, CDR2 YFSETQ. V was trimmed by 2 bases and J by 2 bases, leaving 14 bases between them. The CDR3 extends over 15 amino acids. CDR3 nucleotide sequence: TGCGCCAGCAGCTTCGAGGGCGCTCCCCCCTACGAGCAGTACTTC. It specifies CASSFEGAPPYEQYF.

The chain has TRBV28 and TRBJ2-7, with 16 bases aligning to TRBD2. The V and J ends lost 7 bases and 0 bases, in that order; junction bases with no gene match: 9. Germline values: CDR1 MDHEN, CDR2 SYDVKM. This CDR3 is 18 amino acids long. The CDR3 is CASNPGTSGRAHSYEQYF. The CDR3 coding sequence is TGTGCCAGCAACCCCGGGACTAGCGGGAGGGCCCACTCCTACGAGCAGTACTTC. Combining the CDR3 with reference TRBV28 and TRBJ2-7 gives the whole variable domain DVKVTQSSRYLVKRTGEKVFLECVQDMDHENMFWYRQDPGLGLRLIYFSYDVKMKEKGDIPEGYSVSREKKERFSLILESASTNQTSMYLCASNPGTSGRAHSYEQYFGPGTRLTVT.

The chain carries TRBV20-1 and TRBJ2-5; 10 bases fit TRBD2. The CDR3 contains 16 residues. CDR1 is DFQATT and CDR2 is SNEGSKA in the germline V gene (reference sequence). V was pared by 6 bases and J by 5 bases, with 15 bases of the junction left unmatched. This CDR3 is CSARRGASGSDETQYF. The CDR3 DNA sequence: TGCAGTGCCCGCCGCGGGGCTAGCGGGAGTGATGAGACCCAGTACTTC.

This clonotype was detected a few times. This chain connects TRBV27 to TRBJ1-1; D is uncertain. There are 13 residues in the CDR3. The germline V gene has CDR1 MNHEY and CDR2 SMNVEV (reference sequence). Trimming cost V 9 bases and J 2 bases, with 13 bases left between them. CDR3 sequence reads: CASPGLRNTEAFF. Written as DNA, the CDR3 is TGTGCCAGTCCCGGGTTAAGAAACACTGAAGCTTTCTTT.

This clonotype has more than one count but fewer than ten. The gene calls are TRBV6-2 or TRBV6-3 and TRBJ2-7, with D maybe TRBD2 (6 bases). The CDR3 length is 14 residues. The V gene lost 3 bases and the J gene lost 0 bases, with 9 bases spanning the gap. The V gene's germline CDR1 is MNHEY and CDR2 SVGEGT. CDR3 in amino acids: CASSYSGHSYEQYF. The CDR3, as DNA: TGTGCCAGCAGTTATAGCGGCCACTCCTACGAGCAGTACTTC.

The CDR3 here is CASSPGLVNEQFF. CDR3 coding DNA: TGTGCCAGCAGCCCGGGACTAGTCAATGAGCAGTTCTTC. V gene TRBV6-1 combines with J gene TRBJ2-1; 8 nucleotides align to TRBD2. The CDR3 contains 13 residues. V gave up 6 bases and J gave up 6 bases; unmatched junction bases: 4. Looked up from germline, CDR1 is MNHNS and CDR2 is SASEGT.

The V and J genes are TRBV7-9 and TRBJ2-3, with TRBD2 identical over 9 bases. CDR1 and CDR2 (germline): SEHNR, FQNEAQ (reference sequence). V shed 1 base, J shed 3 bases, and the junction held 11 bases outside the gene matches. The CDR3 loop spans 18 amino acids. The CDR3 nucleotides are TGTGCCAGCAGCTTAGGGACTCTAGCGGGATTCGGGACAGATACGCAGTATTTT. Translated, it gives CASSLGTLAGFGTDTQYF.

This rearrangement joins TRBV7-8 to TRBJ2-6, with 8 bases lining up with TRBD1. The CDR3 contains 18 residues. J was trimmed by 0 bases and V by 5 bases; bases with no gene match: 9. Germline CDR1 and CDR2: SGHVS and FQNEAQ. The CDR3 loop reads CASSTGQAYFSGANVLTF. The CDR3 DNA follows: TGTGCCAGCAGCACGGGACAGGCTTACTTCTCTGGGGCCAACGTCCTGACTTTC.